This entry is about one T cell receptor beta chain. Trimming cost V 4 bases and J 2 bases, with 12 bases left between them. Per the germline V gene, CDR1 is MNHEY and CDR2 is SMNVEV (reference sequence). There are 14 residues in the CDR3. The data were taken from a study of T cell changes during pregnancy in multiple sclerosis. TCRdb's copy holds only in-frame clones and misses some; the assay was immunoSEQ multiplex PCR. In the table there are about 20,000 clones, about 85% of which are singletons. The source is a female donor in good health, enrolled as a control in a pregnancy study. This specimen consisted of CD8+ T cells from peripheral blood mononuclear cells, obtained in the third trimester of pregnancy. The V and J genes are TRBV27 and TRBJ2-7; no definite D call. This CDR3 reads CASSSPGAAYEQYF. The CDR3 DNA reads TGTGCCAGCAGTTCCCCAGGTGCCGCCTACGAGCAGTACTTC.